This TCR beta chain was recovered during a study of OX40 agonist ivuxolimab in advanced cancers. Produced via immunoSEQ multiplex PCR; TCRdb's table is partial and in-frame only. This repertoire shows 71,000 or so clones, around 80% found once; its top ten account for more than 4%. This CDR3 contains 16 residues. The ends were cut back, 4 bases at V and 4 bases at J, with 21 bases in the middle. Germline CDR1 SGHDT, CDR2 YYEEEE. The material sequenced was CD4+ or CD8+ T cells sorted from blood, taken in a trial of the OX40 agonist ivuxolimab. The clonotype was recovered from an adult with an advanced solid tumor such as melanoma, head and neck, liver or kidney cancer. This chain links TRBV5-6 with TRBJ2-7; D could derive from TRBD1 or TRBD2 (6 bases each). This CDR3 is CASSPLSTGAGYEQYF. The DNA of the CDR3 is TGTGCCAGCAGCCCATTGTCGACGGGGGCAGGATACGAGCAGTACTTC.